Presented here are 23 T cell receptor beta chains from one specimen sequenced in a study of glioma-infiltrating T cells after dendritic cell vaccination. TCRdb's table, derived via immunoSEQ multiplex PCR, lists solely in-frame clones and lacks some. The sample holds about 95,000 clones; about 85% are singletons and the top ten take less than 3%. The specimen comprised blood, sampled before dendritic cell vaccination. Receptor source: a human donor with glioblastoma.

Turning to this clone: The CDR3 ends on some other residue instead of the conserved phenylalanine or tryptophan, so this is likely a read error. The chain uses TRBV5-1 and TRBJ2-7; D may be TRBD2 (5 bases). The CDR3 spans 13 residues. CDR1 is SGHRS and CDR2 is YFSETQ in the germline V gene. With 1 base removed from V and 6 bases from J, the gap between germline ends came to 11 bases. CDR3 sequence reads: CASSLRQEVEQYL. DNA for the CDR3: TGCGCCAGCAGCTTGAGGCAGGAGGTCGAGCAGTACCTC.

The V call is TRBV5-1, the J call TRBJ2-7, with TRBD1 identical over 7 bases. This CDR3 spans 15 amino acids. V trimming: 4 bases; J trimming: 1 base; junction bases outside the gene matches: 8. Per the germline V gene, CDR1 is SGHRS and CDR2 is YFSETQ. The CDR3 sequence: CASSPRTGGSYEQYF. In DNA, the CDR3 is TGCGCCAGCAGCCCCCGGACAGGTGGGTCCTACGAGCAGTACTTC.

This clone showed up just a few times. The rearrangement links TRBV29-1 to TRBJ2-7; TRBD1 might be the D (6 bases). The germline V gene has CDR1 SQVTM and CDR2 ANQGSEA. V lost 4 bases to trimming and J lost 2 bases, with 9 bases between them. This CDR3 has 12 residues. CDR3 in DNA: TGCAGCGTTGTAAGGGGGACCTACGAGCAGTACTTC. It specifies CSVVRGTYEQYF.

The genes are TRBV7-2 and TRBJ2-3, with TRBD2 as a possible D gene (5 bases). Trimming pared 7 bases from V and 4 bases from J, leaving 18 bases between. The CDR3 has 15 residues. From germline, CDR1 is SGHTA and CDR2 FQGNSA. CDR3 coding DNA: TGTGCCAGCATCCTCGGAGGCGGACTCTCAGATACGCAGTATTTT. Translating it yields CASILGGGLSDTQYF.

This clone appeared a single time. The V and J genes are TRBV29-1 and TRBJ1-4; D call uncertain. The CDR3 is made up of 14 amino acids. From germline, CDR1 is SQVTM and CDR2 ANQGSEA. Trimming removed 0 bases at V and 8 bases at J, with 13 bases between. In nucleotides, the CDR3 is TGCAGCGTTGAAGATCCCTGGGGAGGAGAAAAACTGTTTTTT. It specifies CSVEDPWGGEKLFF.

The chain is built from TRBV5-1 and TRBJ2-7, with D possibly matching TRBD1 (5 bases). The V and J ends lost 1 base and 2 bases respectively, with 10 bases between them. The CDR3 totals 14 residues. Germline-derived CDR1 and CDR2 are SGHRS and YFSETQ. The CDR3 nucleotides are TGCGCCAGCAGCTTGAGACAGTTTACCTACGAGCAGTACTTC. Its protein is CASSLRQFTYEQYF.

The genes are TRBV5-1 and TRBJ1-1; 7 bases line up with TRBD1. V lost 2 bases, J lost 1 base, and 2 bases stayed unmatched. The CDR3 is made up of 14 amino acids. Per the germline V gene, CDR1 is SGHRS and CDR2 is YFSETQ. CDR3 sequence reads: CASSFQGGNTEAFF. The CDR3 DNA sequence: TGCGCCAGCAGCTTCCAGGGGGGGAACACTGAAGCTTTCTTT.

The rearrangement links TRBV5-1 to TRBJ1-1; D may be TRBD1 (6 bases). The CDR3 has 16 amino acids. Germline CDR1 is SGHRS and CDR2 is YFSETQ. Trimming stripped 0 bases from V and 0 bases from J, with 12 bases between. As DNA, the CDR3 is TGCGCCAGCAGCTTGGCCACAGGGAAACTGAACACTGAAGCTTTCTTT. This sequence encodes CASSLATGKLNTEAFF.

CDR3 protein: CASGFEVLDEQFF. CDR3 bases: TGTGCTAGTGGCTTTGAAGTGTTAGATGAGCAGTTCTTC. The chain combines TRBV12-5 with TRBJ2-1; D is ambiguous. Between the trimmed V and J ends, which lost 6 bases and 8 bases, there was a span of 14 bases. The CDR3 is made up of 13 amino acids. Germline-derived CDR1 and CDR2 are LGHNT and FRNRAP.

The chain carries TRBV29-1 and TRBJ1-2; D gene ambiguous. Germline assignment: CDR1 SQVTM and CDR2 ANQGSEA. This CDR3 contains 14 residues. With 6 bases removed from V and 1 base from J, the gap between germline ends came to 15 bases. The CDR3 loop reads CSVVWRVVNYGYTF. DNA for the CDR3: TGCAGCGTGGTCTGGCGGGTGGTTAACTATGGCTACACCTTC.

The chain joins TRBV5-1 to TRBJ1-1; D is possibly TRBD1 (5 bases). Germline loops: CDR1 SGHRS, CDR2 YFSETQ. V was trimmed by 2 bases and J by 0 bases, leaving 8 bases between them. The CDR3 extends over 14 amino acids. In DNA form, the CDR3 reads TGCGCCAGCAGCTTCAACAGGATGAACACTGAAGCTTTCTTT. Protein sequence: CASSFNRMNTEAFF.

This chain links TRBV5-4 with TRBJ2-7, with 8 bases lining up with TRBD1. The CDR3 consists of 15 residues. Germline CDR1 reads SGHNT; CDR2 reads YYREEE (reference sequence). V shed 5 bases and J 3 bases; nucleotides not matched to a gene: 10. The CDR3 DNA sequence: TGTGCCAGCAGTCTCCCCGGACAGGGAGTCTACGAGCAGTACTTC. The encoded protein is CASSLPGQGVYEQYF.

The chain uses TRBV18 and TRBJ2-5; 10 nucleotides align to TRBD1. CDR1 KGHSH and CDR2 LQKENI come from the germline V gene. CDR3 length: 14 amino acids. V was clipped by 6 bases and J by 4 bases; unmatched bases: 5. CDR3 bases: TGTGCCAGCTCTCCGACAGGGGGCGCAGAGACCCAGTACTTC. Translating it yields CASSPTGGAETQYF.

The chain is built from TRBV6-6 and TRBJ1-2, with TRBD1 matching over 8 bases. Germline V gene lookup returns CDR1 MNHNY and CDR2 SVGAGI (reference sequence). This CDR3 is 15 amino acids long. V shed 4 bases, J shed 4 bases, and the junction held 8 bases outside the gene matches. CDR3 sequence: CASSSADRALYGYTF. The CDR3 coding sequence is TGTGCCAGCAGTTCCGCGGACAGGGCCCTCTATGGCTACACCTTC.

V gene TRBV15 combines with J gene TRBJ1-2, with 9 bases identical to TRBD1. With 0 bases clipped from V and 7 bases from J, the junction kept 12 bases outside the gene matches. This CDR3 is 17 amino acids long. The germline V gene has CDR1 LNHNV and CDR2 YYDKDF (reference sequence). For the CDR3, the DNA is TGTGCCACCAGCAGAGATAGGGGACAGGGAGAGCTCACTGGCTACACCTTC. Its translation: CATSRDRGQGELTGYTF.

This rearrangement joins TRBV9 to TRBJ2-7; 8 nucleotides agree with TRBD2. After removal of 6 bases from V and 4 bases from J, the junction contained 9 bases not matched to a gene. The length of the CDR3 is 14 residues. The germline V gene has CDR1 SGDLS and CDR2 YYNGEE. This CDR3 reads CASNNGLAGYEQYF. In nucleotides, the CDR3 is TGTGCCAGCAACAATGGACTAGCAGGGTACGAGCAGTACTTC.

V is TRBV10-1 and J is TRBJ2-7; no clear D. CDR3 length: 13 residues. Trimming removed 2 bases from V and 2 bases from J, with 7 bases in between. Germline CDR1 WNHNN, CDR2 SYGVQD (reference sequence). The DNA for the CDR3 is TGCGCCAGCAGTGAGGGTCAGGCCTACGAGCAGTACTTC. Protein: CASSEGQAYEQYF.

The rearrangement uses TRBV29-1 and TRBJ2-7; D perhaps matches TRBD1 (5 bases). From germline, CDR1 is SQVTM and CDR2 ANQGSEA. There are 14 residues in the CDR3. Trimming took off 7 bases at V and 2 bases at J, with 18 bases between the two ends. In nucleotides, the CDR3 is TGCAGCGCCTCCCGGGCAGGGTCCCCCTACGAGCAGTACTTC. Its translation: CSASRAGSPYEQYF.

The CDR3 is CSVEKDGSSYEQYF. The CDR3 DNA reads as TGCAGCGTTGAAAAGGACGGGAGCTCCTACGAGCAGTACTTC. This chain uses TRBV29-1 with TRBJ2-7, with D perhaps TRBD2 (6 bases). Germline lookup yields CDR1 SQVTM and CDR2 ANQGSEA. The CDR3 loop spans 14 amino acids. Trimming removed 2 bases from V and 0 bases from J, with 11 bases in between.

This sequence joins TRBV9 and TRBJ2-3; TRBD2 matches at 8 bases. The CDR3 covers 16 residues. Germline trimming cut 3 bases from V and 7 bases from J; bases unmatched to any gene: 13. Per germline, CDR1 SGDLS and CDR2 YYNGEE. The CDR3 DNA follows: TGTGCCAGCAGCGCCGCCGGGACTAGGGGTGCAAATACGCAGTATTTT. Residues: CASSAAGTRGANTQYF.

This rearrangement joins TRBV6-5 to TRBJ2-1; tentatively, D is TRBD1 (5 bases). V was clipped by 8 bases and J by 6 bases, with 17 bases between them. There are 14 residues in the CDR3. CDR1 is MNHEY, CDR2 SVGAGI, per germline. Here the CDR3 reads CASSTGPSGNEQFF. CDR3 coding DNA: TGTGCCAGCTCCACAGGCCCGTCGGGCAATGAGCAGTTCTTC.

The chain recombines TRBV5-1 with TRBJ1-1; 9 bases line up with TRBD1. The CDR3 covers 14 residues. Looked up from germline, CDR1 is SGHRS and CDR2 is YFSETQ. V trimming: 2 bases; J trimming: 4 bases; junction bases outside the gene matches: 3. CDR3 region: CASSFSTGGTEAFF. CDR3 DNA sequence: TGCGCCAGCAGCTTTTCGACAGGGGGCACTGAAGCTTTCTTT.

The chain links TRBV6-1 to TRBJ1-2; D call uncertain. This CDR3 contains 14 residues. Germline CDR1 and CDR2: MNHNS and SASEGT. V lost 2 bases and J 4 bases, leaving 11 bases between the germline ends. The CDR3 DNA sequence: TGTGCCAGCAGTGAATACGTGACGGGCTATGGCTACACCTTC. Protein sequence: CASSEYVTGYGYTF.